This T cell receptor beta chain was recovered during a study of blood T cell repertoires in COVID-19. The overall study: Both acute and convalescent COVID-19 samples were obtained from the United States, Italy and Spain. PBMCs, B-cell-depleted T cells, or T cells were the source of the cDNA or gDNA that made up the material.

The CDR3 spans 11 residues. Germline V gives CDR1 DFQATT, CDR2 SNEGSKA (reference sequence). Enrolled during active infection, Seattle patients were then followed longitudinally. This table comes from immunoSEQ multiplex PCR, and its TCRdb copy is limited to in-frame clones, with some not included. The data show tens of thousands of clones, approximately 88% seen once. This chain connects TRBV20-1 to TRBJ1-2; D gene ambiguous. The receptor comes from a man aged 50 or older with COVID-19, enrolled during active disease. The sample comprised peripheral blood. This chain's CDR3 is CSANPGFGYTF. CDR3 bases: TGCAGCGCCAATCCGGGGTTTGGCTACACCTTC.